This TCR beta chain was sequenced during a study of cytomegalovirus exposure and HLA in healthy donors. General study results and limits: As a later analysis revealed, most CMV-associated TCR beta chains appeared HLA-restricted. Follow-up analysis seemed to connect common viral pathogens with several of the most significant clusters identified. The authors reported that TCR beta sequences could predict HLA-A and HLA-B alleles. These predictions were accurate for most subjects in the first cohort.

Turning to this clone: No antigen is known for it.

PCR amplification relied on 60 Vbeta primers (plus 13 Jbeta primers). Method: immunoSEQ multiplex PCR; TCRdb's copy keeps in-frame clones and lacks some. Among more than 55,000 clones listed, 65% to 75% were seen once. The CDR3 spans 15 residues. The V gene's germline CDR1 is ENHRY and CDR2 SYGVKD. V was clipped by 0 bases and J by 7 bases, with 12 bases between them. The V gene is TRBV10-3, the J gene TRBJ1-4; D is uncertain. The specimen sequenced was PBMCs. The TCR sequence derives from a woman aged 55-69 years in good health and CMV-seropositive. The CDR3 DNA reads TGTGCCATCAGTGAGTCGCAAACAGAGAGTGAAAAACTGTTTTTT. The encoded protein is CAISESQTESEKLFF.